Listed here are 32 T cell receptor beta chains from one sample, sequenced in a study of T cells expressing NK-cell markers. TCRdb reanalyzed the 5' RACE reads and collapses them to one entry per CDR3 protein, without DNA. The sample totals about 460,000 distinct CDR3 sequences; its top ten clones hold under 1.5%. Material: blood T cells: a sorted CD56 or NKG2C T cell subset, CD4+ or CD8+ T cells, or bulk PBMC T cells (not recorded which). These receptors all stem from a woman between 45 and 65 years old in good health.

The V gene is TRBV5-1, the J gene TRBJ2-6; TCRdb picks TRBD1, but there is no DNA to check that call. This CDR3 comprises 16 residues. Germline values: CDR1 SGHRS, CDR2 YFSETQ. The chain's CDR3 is CASSLNRAAGANVLTF.

The CDR3 sequence: CASSEYGYKAFF. The V gene is TRBV25-1, the J gene TRBJ1-1. The CDR3 runs 12 residues. Germline CDR1 MGHDK, CDR2 SYGVNS.

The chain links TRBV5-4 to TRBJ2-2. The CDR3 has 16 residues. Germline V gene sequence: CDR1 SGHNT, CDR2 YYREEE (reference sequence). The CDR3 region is CASSWAPDPNTGELFF.

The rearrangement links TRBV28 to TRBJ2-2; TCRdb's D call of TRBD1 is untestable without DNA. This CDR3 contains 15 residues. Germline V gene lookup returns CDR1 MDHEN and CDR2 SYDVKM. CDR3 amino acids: CASLDRGPDTGELFF. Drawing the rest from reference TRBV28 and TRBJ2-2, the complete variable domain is DVKVTQSSRYLVKRTGEKVFLECVQDMDHENMFWYRQDPGLGLRLIYFSYDVKMKEKGDIPEGYSVSREKKERFSLILESASTNQTSMYLCASLDRGPDTGELFFGEGSRLTVL.

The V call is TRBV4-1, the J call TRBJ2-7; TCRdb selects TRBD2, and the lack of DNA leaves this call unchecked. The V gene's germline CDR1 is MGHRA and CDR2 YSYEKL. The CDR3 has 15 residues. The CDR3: CASSQESLGEYEQYF.

The CDR3 loop reads CASSSAGSEGQETQYF. V is TRBV6-9 and J is TRBJ2-5; TCRdb selects TRBD1, and the lack of DNA leaves this call unchecked. This CDR3 has 16 residues. Germline V gene sequence: CDR1 MNHGY, CDR2 SVAAGI.

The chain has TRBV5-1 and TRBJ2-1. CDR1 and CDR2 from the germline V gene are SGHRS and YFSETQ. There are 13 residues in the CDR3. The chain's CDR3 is CASSLSTSNEQFF. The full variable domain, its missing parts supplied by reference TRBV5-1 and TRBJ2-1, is KAGVTQTPRYLIKTRGQQVTLSCSPISGHRSVSWYQQTPGQGLQFLFEYFSETQRNKGNFPGRFSGRQFSNSRSEMNVSTLELGDSALYLCASSLSTSNEQFFGPGTRLTVL.

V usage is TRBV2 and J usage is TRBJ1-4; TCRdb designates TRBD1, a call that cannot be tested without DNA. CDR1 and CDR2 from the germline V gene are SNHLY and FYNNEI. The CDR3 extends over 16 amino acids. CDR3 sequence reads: CACSSTGGIWNEKLFF. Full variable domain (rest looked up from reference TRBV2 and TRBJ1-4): EPEVTQTPSHQVTQMGQEVILRCVPISNHLYFYWYRQILGQKVEFLVSFYNNEISEKSEIFDDQFSVERPDGSNFTLKIRSTKLEDSAMYFCACSSTGGIWNEKLFFGSGTQLSVL.

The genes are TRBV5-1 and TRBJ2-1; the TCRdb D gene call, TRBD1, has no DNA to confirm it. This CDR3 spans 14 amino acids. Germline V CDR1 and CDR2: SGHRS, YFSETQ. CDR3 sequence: CASSERTAYNEQFF. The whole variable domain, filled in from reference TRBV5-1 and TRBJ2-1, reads KAGVTQTPRYLIKTRGQQVTLSCSPISGHRSVSWYQQTPGQGLQFLFEYFSETQRNKGNFPGRFSGRQFSNSRSEMNVSTLELGDSALYLCASSERTAYNEQFFGPGTRLTVL.

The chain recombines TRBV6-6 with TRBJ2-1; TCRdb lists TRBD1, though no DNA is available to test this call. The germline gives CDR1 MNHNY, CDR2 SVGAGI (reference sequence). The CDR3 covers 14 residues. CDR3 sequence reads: CASSYGGLENEQFF.

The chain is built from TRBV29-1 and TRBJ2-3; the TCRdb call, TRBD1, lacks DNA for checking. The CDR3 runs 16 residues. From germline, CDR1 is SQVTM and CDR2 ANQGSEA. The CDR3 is CSVEPLSVRGTDTQYF.

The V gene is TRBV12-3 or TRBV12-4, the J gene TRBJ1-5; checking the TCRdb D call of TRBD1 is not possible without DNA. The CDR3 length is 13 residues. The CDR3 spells CASSLTGVQPQHF.

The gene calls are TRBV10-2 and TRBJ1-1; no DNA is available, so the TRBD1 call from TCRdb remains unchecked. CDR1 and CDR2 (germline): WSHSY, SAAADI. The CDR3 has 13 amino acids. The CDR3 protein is CASSEWGGTEAFF.

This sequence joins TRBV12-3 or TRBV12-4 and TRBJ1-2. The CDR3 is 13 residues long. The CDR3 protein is CASSVRDSYGYTF.

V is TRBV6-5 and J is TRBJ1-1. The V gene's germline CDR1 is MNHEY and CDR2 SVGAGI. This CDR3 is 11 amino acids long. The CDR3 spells CAVTGRTEAFF.

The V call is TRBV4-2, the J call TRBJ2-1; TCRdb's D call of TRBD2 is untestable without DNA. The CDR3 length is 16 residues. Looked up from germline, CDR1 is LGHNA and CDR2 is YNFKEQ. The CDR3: CASSQGAGGSYNEQFF.

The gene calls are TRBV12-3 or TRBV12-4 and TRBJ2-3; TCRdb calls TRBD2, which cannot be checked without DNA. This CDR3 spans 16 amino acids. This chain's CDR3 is CASSSLTSGGTDTQYF.

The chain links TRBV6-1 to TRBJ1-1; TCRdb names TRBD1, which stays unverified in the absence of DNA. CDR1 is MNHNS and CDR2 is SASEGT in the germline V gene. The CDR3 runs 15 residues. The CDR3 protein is CASSGQTHRGAEAFF.

The CDR3 protein is CASSQTLTVSNEQFF. The rearrangement joins TRBV3-1 to TRBJ2-1; the D gene TCRdb calls, TRBD1, cannot be checked with no DNA. CDR1 is LGHDT and CDR2 is YNNKEL in the germline V gene (reference sequence). The CDR3 runs to 15 residues.

CDR3: CSADRSGELFF. The chain combines TRBV29-1 with TRBJ2-2. The germline CDR1 and CDR2 sequences are SQVTM and ANQGSEA. The CDR3 runs 11 residues.

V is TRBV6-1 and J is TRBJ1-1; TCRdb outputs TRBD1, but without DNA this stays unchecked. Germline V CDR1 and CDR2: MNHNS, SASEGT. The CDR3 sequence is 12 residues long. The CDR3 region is CASTRTGYEAFF.

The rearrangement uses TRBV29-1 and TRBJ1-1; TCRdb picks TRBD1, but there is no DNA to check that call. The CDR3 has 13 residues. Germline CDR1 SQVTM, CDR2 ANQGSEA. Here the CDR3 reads CSDGQGYSTEAFF.

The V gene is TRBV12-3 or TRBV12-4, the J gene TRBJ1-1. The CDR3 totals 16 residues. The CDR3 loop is CASSLEGFGGNTEAFF.

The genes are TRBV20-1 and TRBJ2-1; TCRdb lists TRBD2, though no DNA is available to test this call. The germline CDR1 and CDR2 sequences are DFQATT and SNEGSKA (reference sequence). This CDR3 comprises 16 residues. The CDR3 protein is CSGAGTSGRANNEQFF.

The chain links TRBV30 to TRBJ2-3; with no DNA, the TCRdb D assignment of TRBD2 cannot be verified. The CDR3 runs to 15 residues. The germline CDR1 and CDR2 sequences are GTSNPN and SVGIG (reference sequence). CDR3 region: CAWSPRTRNTDTQYF.

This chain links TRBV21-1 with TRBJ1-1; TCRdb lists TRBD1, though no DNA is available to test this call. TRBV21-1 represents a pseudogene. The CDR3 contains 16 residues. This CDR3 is CASSSGGLLSGPEAFF.

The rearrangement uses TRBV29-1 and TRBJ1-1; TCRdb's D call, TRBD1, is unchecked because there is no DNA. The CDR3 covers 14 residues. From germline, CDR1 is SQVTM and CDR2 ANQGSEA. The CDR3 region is CSVEVLGQFIEAFF.

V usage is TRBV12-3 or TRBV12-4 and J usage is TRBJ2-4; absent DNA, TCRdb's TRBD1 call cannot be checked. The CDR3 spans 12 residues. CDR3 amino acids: CASSLTDSTQYF.

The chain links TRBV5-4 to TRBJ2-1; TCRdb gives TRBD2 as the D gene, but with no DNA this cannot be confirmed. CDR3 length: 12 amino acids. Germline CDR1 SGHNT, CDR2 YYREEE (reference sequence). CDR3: CASSVAGIPQFF. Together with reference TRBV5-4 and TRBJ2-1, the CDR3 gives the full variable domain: ETGVTQSPTHLIKTRGQQVTLRCSSQSGHNTVSWYQQALGQGPQFIFQYYREEENGRGNFPPRFSGLQFPNYSSELNVNALELDDSALYLCASSVAGIPQFFGPGTRLTVL.

CDR3 sequence: CASSPLAPARTRGETQYF. V usage is TRBV7-2 and J usage is TRBJ2-5; with no DNA, the TCRdb D assignment of TRBD2 cannot be verified. Germline loops: CDR1 SGHTA, CDR2 FQGNSA. The CDR3 runs 18 residues. The complete variable domain, with remaining parts taken from reference TRBV7-2 and TRBJ2-5, reads GAGVSQSPSNKVTEKGKDVELRCDPISGHTALYWYRQSLGQGLEFLIYFQGNSAPDKSGLPSDRFSAERTGGSVSTLTIQRTQQEDSAVYLCASSPLAPARTRGETQYFGPGTRLLVL.

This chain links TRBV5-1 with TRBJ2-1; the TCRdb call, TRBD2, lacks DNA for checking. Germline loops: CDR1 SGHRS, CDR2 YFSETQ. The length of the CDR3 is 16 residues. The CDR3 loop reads CASSLANGGYGYEQFF.

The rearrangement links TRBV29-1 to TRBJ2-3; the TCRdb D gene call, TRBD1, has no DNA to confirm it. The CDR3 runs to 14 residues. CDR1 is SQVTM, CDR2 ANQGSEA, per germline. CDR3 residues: CSVRQGKSTDTQYF.